The clone carrying this T cell receptor (beta chain) occurred once. The CDR3 sequence is 14 residues long. Looked up from germline, CDR1 is MDHEN and CDR2 is SYDVKM. J was trimmed by 6 bases and V by 6 bases; bases with no gene match: 9. The table came from immunoSEQ multiplex PCR; TCRdb's copy has only in-frame clones and leaves some out. The sample has 200,000 to 300,000 clones; about 83% are singletons. This specimen belongs to a study of blood T cell repertoires in COVID-19. Study-level information: Sample material is recorded as cDNA or gDNA derived from T cells, B-cell-depleted T cells, or PBMCs.

The TCR comes from a woman between 35 and 50 years old who had recovered from COVID-19. The sequencing input was peripheral blood. The chain employs TRBV28 and TRBJ2-5, with TRBD2 matching 8 bases. The CDR3 DNA reads as TGTGCCAGCAGCCCCGGGGGGGGTCAGCAGACCCAGTACTTC. This translates into CASSPGGGQQTQYF.